These T cell receptor beta chains were read from a single sample in a study of blood T cell repertoires in COVID-19. Sequencing used immunoSEQ multiplex PCR; TCRdb keeps in-frame clones, though not all of them. The sample holds some 240,000 clones, roughly 89% seen once. Sequencing was performed on peripheral blood. All receptors come from a woman aged 40 to 49 who had recovered from COVID-19. The CDR3 runs from the conserved cysteine through the conserved F or W. Fields, in order: D gene, clone size, J gene, V gene, CDR3 DNA, CDR3 protein. A D gene is named only where the DNA matches it firmly. A clone size is listed for some rows: how often the clone was seen (once, few, many), or a class if it is expanded.

d_gene: TRBD1
abundance: NA
j_gene: TRBJ1-2
v_gene: TRBV28
CDR3nt: TGTGCCAGCACTATTGGAAGAGGGGGCGTGGACTATGGCTACACCTTC
CDR3aa: CASTIGRGGVDYGYTF

d_gene: NA
abundance: NA
j_gene: TRBJ1-2
v_gene: TRBV27
CDR3nt: TGTGCCAGCAGTTTAACAGGGTTATACGATGGCTACACCTTC
CDR3aa: CASSLTGLYDGYTF

d_gene: TRBD1
abundance: NA
j_gene: TRBJ2-1
v_gene: TRBV19
CDR3nt: TGTGCCAGCGTCCCCCGGGACAGACACAATGAGCAGTTCTTC
CDR3aa: CASVPRDRHNEQFF

d_gene: NA
abundance: NA
j_gene: TRBJ2-5
v_gene: TRBV24-1
CDR3nt: TGTGCCACCAGTGAAACAGTGGGGACCCAGTACTTC
CDR3aa: CATSETVGTQYF

d_gene: TRBD1
abundance: NA
j_gene: TRBJ1-1
v_gene: TRBV9
CDR3nt: TGTGCCAGCAGCGTAGAGACAGGGGGCGAGAGTGAAGCTTTCTTT
CDR3aa: CASSVETGGESEAFF

d_gene: NA
abundance: once
j_gene: TRBJ1-1
v_gene: TRBV15
CDR3nt: TGTGCCATCTCGGAGACCTACCTGAACACTGAAGCTTTCTTT
CDR3aa: CAISETYLNTEAFF

d_gene: NA
abundance: once
j_gene: TRBJ1-3
v_gene: TRBV5-6
CDR3nt: TGTGCCAGCAGCTTGGGCGTCAGGATTCTGGACACCATATATTTT
CDR3aa: CASSLGVRILDTIYF

d_gene: NA
abundance: NA
j_gene: TRBJ1-1
v_gene: TRBV18
CDR3nt: TGTGCCAGCTCACCACCGGGGGCAAACACTGAAGCTTTCTTT
CDR3aa: CASSPPGANTEAFF

d_gene: NA
abundance: NA
j_gene: TRBJ2-6
v_gene: TRBV19
CDR3nt: TGTGCCAGTAATGACAGGTACTCTGGGGCCAACGTCCTGACTTTC
CDR3aa: CASNDRYSGANVLTF

d_gene: TRBD1
abundance: NA
j_gene: TRBJ1-6
v_gene: TRBV9
CDR3nt: TGTGCCAGCAGCTCCTATCCCGGGACAGGGGTAAATTCACCCCTCCACTTT
CDR3aa: CASSSYPGTGVNSPLHF

d_gene: NA
abundance: NA
j_gene: TRBJ1-4
v_gene: TRBV7-9
CDR3nt: TGTGCCAGCAGAGAGAATGCTAATGAAAAACTGTTTTTT
CDR3aa: CASRENANEKLFF

d_gene: TRBD1
abundance: few
j_gene: TRBJ2-1
v_gene: TRBV27
CDR3nt: TGTGCCAGCAGTTCATGGACAGGGACGATCGATGAGCAGTTCTTC
CDR3aa: CASSSWTGTIDEQFF

d_gene: NA
abundance: NA
j_gene: TRBJ2-5
v_gene: TRBV30
CDR3nt: TGTGCCTGGACTATCCAAGAGACCCAGTACTTC
CDR3aa: CAWTIQETQYF

d_gene: NA
abundance: NA
j_gene: TRBJ2-5
v_gene: TRBV5-1
CDR3nt: TGCGCCAGCACCAGGGGCGATCCCGCTAAAGAGACCCAGTACTTC
CDR3aa: CASTRGDPAKETQYF

d_gene: NA
abundance: NA
j_gene: TRBJ2-3
v_gene: TRBV27
CDR3nt: TGTGCCAGCAGTTTATTCGGCACAGATACGCAGTATTTT
CDR3aa: CASSLFGTDTQYF

d_gene: NA
abundance: NA
j_gene: TRBJ1-1
v_gene: TRBV6-5
CDR3nt: TGTGCCATACACAAACCAGGCGGGGAGGCTTTCTTT
CDR3aa: CAIHKPGGEAFF

d_gene: NA
abundance: NA
j_gene: TRBJ1-2
v_gene: TRBV30
CDR3nt: TGTGCCTGGAGTCTTCAGGGGTATGGCTACACCTTC
CDR3aa: CAWSLQGYGYTF

d_gene: TRBD2
abundance: NA
j_gene: TRBJ2-3
v_gene: TRBV6-2/TRBV6-3
CDR3nt: TGTGCCAGCAGTTACGTCACTAGCGGGAGGAGTATTGTTACAGATACGCAGTATTTT
CDR3aa: CASSYVTSGRSIVTDTQYF

d_gene: NA
abundance: NA
j_gene: TRBJ1-1
v_gene: TRBV28
CDR3nt: TGTGCCAGCAGCTTCCGACTGTACACTGAAGCTTTCTTT
CDR3aa: CASSFRLYTEAFF

d_gene: NA
abundance: NA
j_gene: TRBJ1-3
v_gene: TRBV6-6
CDR3nt: TGTGCCAGCACCGAGTTCTCTGGAAACACCATATATTTT
CDR3aa: CASTEFSGNTIYF

d_gene: NA
abundance: few
j_gene: TRBJ2-7
v_gene: TRBV28
CDR3nt: TGTGCCAGCAGCTGGTCTGGGCCCCCCAACGAGCAGTACTTC
CDR3aa: CASSWSGPPNEQYF

d_gene: NA
abundance: NA
j_gene: TRBJ2-2
v_gene: TRBV12-3/TRBV12-4
CDR3nt: TGTGCCAGCAGATCTAAGAACACCGGGGAGCTGTTTTTT
CDR3aa: CASRSKNTGELFF

d_gene: NA
abundance: NA
j_gene: TRBJ2-7
v_gene: TRBV9
CDR3nt: TGTGCCAGCAGCGTAATTCCGGGACAAGGTTACGAGCAGTACTTC
CDR3aa: CASSVIPGQGYEQYF

d_gene: NA
abundance: NA
j_gene: TRBJ1-1
v_gene: TRBV2
CDR3nt: TGTGCCAGCAGTGAACAGGCGGGGGGGGTCGAGGCTTTCTTT
CDR3aa: CASSEQAGGVEAFF

d_gene: TRBD2
abundance: NA
j_gene: TRBJ2-3
v_gene: TRBV5-4
CDR3nt: TGTGCCAGCCAACTAGCGGGGGAACCAGATACGCAGTATTTT
CDR3aa: CASQLAGEPDTQYF

d_gene: NA
abundance: NA
j_gene: TRBJ1-1
v_gene: TRBV23-1
CDR3nt: TGCGCCAGCAGTCCTAAGGAAACAGGGAACACTGAAGCTTTCTTT
CDR3aa: CASSPKETGNTEAFF

d_gene: NA
abundance: NA
j_gene: TRBJ1-2
v_gene: TRBV10-3
CDR3nt: TGTGCCATCTCTCCCGGGACAGGCTACACCTTC
CDR3aa: CAISPGTGYTF

d_gene: NA
abundance: NA
j_gene: TRBJ2-2
v_gene: TRBV5-1
CDR3nt: TGCGCCAGCAGCCCTCCGGGATCGAAAAACACCGGGGAGCTGTTTTTT
CDR3aa: CASSPPGSKNTGELFF

d_gene: NA
abundance: NA
j_gene: TRBJ2-1
v_gene: TRBV28
CDR3nt: TGTGCCAGCAGTTTTCGGGGGGCCAGTGAGCAGTTCTTC
CDR3aa: CASSFRGASEQFF

d_gene: TRBD2
abundance: NA
j_gene: TRBJ2-3
v_gene: TRBV7-2
CDR3nt: TGTGCCAGCAGCTTCCTAACCTCTAGCGGGGTCCTGACGCAGTATTTT
CDR3aa: CASSFLTSSGVLTQYF

d_gene: TRBD1
abundance: few
j_gene: TRBJ1-2
v_gene: TRBV7-2
CDR3nt: TGTGCCAGCAGCCTGACAGGGATCTATGGCTACACCTTC
CDR3aa: CASSLTGIYGYTF

d_gene: TRBD1
abundance: NA
j_gene: TRBJ1-2
v_gene: TRBV10-3
CDR3nt: TGTGCCATCAGTGAGCACAGGGGGAACAACTATGGCTACACCTTC
CDR3aa: CAISEHRGNNYGYTF

d_gene: NA
abundance: NA
j_gene: TRBJ2-1
v_gene: TRBV9
CDR3nt: TGTGCCAGCAGCGTAGCCGTCTACAATGAGCAGTTCTTC
CDR3aa: CASSVAVYNEQFF

d_gene: TRBD2
abundance: NA
j_gene: TRBJ2-3
v_gene: TRBV11-3
CDR3nt: TGTGCCAGCAGCTCGTGGGACTACACCACAGATACGCAGTATTTT
CDR3aa: CASSSWDYTTDTQYF

d_gene: NA
abundance: NA
j_gene: TRBJ2-1
v_gene: TRBV5-6
CDR3nt: TGTGCCAGCAGCTCAAACTACAGGGACAATGAGCAGTTCTTC
CDR3aa: CASSSNYRDNEQFF

d_gene: NA
abundance: NA
j_gene: TRBJ1-4
v_gene: TRBV5-1
CDR3nt: TGCGCCAGCAGCTTGGGGCAGCCGGCGGGTGAAAAACTGTTTTTT
CDR3aa: CASSLGQPAGEKLFF

d_gene: NA
abundance: once
j_gene: TRBJ2-5
v_gene: TRBV28
CDR3nt: TGTGCCAGCAACCAGGGGGGAGAGACCCAGTACTTC
CDR3aa: CASNQGGETQYF

d_gene: NA
abundance: NA
j_gene: TRBJ1-6
v_gene: TRBV27
CDR3nt: TGTGCCAGCAGTTCCCGGGACACGGGCTTTCGTTCACCCCTCCACTTT
CDR3aa: CASSSRDTGFRSPLHF

d_gene: NA
abundance: NA
j_gene: TRBJ1-4
v_gene: TRBV2
CDR3nt: TGTGCCAGCAGAAGTGACCCCGATCCCGGGGAAAAACTGTTTTTT
CDR3aa: CASRSDPDPGEKLFF

d_gene: TRBD1
abundance: NA
j_gene: TRBJ1-2
v_gene: TRBV27
CDR3nt: TGTGCCAGCAGACCGAACAGGGGGCTTGCTGATGGCTACACCTTC
CDR3aa: CASRPNRGLADGYTF

d_gene: TRBD1
abundance: NA
j_gene: TRBJ2-7
v_gene: TRBV11-2
CDR3nt: TGTGCCAGCAGCTTAGGGACAGGGGTAGGGGAGCAGTACTTC
CDR3aa: CASSLGTGVGEQYF

d_gene: TRBD1
abundance: NA
j_gene: TRBJ2-3
v_gene: TRBV29-1
CDR3nt: TGCAGCGTTGATGTGCCGGACAGGGATCGTACAGATACGCAGTATTTT
CDR3aa: CSVDVPDRDRTDTQYF

d_gene: NA
abundance: NA
j_gene: TRBJ1-2
v_gene: TRBV6-5
CDR3nt: TGTGCCAGCATCGAGTGGGGGGGACGTGGCTACACCTTC
CDR3aa: CASIEWGGRGYTF

d_gene: NA
abundance: NA
j_gene: TRBJ2-2
v_gene: TRBV7-3
CDR3nt: TGTGCCAGCAGCTACGACAGTAACGAGAACACCGGGGAGCTGTTTTTT
CDR3aa: CASSYDSNENTGELFF

d_gene: NA
abundance: NA
j_gene: TRBJ1-1
v_gene: TRBV7-9
CDR3nt: TGTGCCAGCAGCCCACGGCAGGACACTGAAGCTTTCTTT
CDR3aa: CASSPRQDTEAFF

d_gene: TRBD1
abundance: NA
j_gene: TRBJ2-6
v_gene: TRBV18
CDR3nt: TGTGCCAGCTCGCACCGGGGCAGCCGGGACAGGGGCTTCTCTGGGGCCAACGTCCTGACTTTC
CDR3aa: CASSHRGSRDRGFSGANVLTF

d_gene: TRBD2
abundance: NA
j_gene: TRBJ2-1
v_gene: TRBV2
CDR3nt: TGTGCCAGCAGTGCTCATCCCGGGGGGGCTGGTCGCGATGAGCAGTTCTTC
CDR3aa: CASSAHPGGAGRDEQFF

d_gene: TRBD1
abundance: NA
j_gene: TRBJ2-7
v_gene: TRBV6-5
CDR3nt: TGTGCCAGCAGTAAGGACAGGGGCTACGAGCAGTACTTC
CDR3aa: CASSKDRGYEQYF

d_gene: NA
abundance: NA
j_gene: TRBJ1-4
v_gene: TRBV28
CDR3nt: TGTGCCAGCAGCTCCCCTACAACTAATGAAAAACTGTTTTTT
CDR3aa: CASSSPTTNEKLFF

d_gene: NA
abundance: once
j_gene: TRBJ2-1
v_gene: TRBV15
CDR3nt: TGTGCCACCAGCAGAGCCGCGCTAATAAGACTCTACAATGAGCAGTTCTTC
CDR3aa: CATSRAALIRLYNEQFF

d_gene: NA
abundance: NA
j_gene: TRBJ2-7
v_gene: TRBV10-3
CDR3nt: TGTGCCATCAGTGAGTCGTCGTCTAGCTACGAGCAGTACTTC
CDR3aa: CAISESSSSYEQYF

d_gene: NA
abundance: NA
j_gene: TRBJ2-2
v_gene: TRBV3-1/TRBV3-2
CDR3nt: TGTGCCAGCAGCCAGAGTGTTAACGCCGGGGAGCTGTTTTTT
CDR3aa: CASSQSVNAGELFF

d_gene: TRBD1
abundance: NA
j_gene: TRBJ1-1
v_gene: TRBV5-1
CDR3nt: TGCGCCAGCAGCTGGGACAGTTCTAACACTGAAGCTTTCTTT
CDR3aa: CASSWDSSNTEAFF

d_gene: NA
abundance: once
j_gene: TRBJ2-2
v_gene: TRBV9
CDR3nt: TGTGCCAGCAGCGTATCCGGCGGGGCAGACACCGGGGAGCTGTTTTTT
CDR3aa: CASSVSGGADTGELFF

d_gene: TRBD2
abundance: NA
j_gene: TRBJ2-1
v_gene: TRBV13
CDR3nt: TGTGCCAGCCAGAGCGGGATTGGGGATGAGCAGTTCTTC
CDR3aa: CASQSGIGDEQFF

d_gene: NA
abundance: once
j_gene: TRBJ1-2
v_gene: TRBV4-1
CDR3nt: TGCGCCAGCAGCCAAGATTCAGACTATGGCTACACCTTC
CDR3aa: CASSQDSDYGYTF

d_gene: NA
abundance: NA
j_gene: TRBJ1-2
v_gene: TRBV4-3
CDR3nt: TGCGCCAGCAGCCAAGACACTATCCACTATGGCTACACCTTC
CDR3aa: CASSQDTIHYGYTF

d_gene: NA
abundance: NA
j_gene: TRBJ1-3
v_gene: TRBV30
CDR3nt: TGTGCCTGGGAACCAGGACAGACATTTGGAAACACCATATATTTT
CDR3aa: CAWEPGQTFGNTIYF

d_gene: TRBD1
abundance: NA
j_gene: TRBJ2-5
v_gene: TRBV29-1
CDR3nt: TGCAGCGTTGAAGTGTGGACAGGGAGGTCCTTGGAGACCCAGTACTTC
CDR3aa: CSVEVWTGRSLETQYF

d_gene: NA
abundance: NA
j_gene: TRBJ2-5
v_gene: TRBV29-1
CDR3nt: TGCAGCGTTGAAATTCCCTTCAGCGCAATGTACCAAGAGACCCAGTACTTC
CDR3aa: CSVEIPFSAMYQETQYF